The next 13 T cell receptor beta chains were all read from a single sample in a study of T cell responses to AZD1222 COVID-19 vaccine. Here immunoSEQ multiplex PCR was the method, and the copy in TCRdb shows in-frame clones only, minus some. This table has some 120,000 clones, about 90% appearing once. This material consisted of peripheral blood, taken 28 days after the second AZD1222 dose. The receptors come from an adult who received the AZD1222 COVID-19 vaccine.

The rearrangement links TRBV5-6 to TRBJ1-6, with 7 bases aligning to TRBD1. V lost 3 bases to trimming and J lost 9 bases; unmatched junction nucleotides: 12. The CDR3 has 16 amino acids. The germline gives CDR1 SGHDT, CDR2 YYEEEE. CDR3 protein: CASSSKLEGALSPLHF. The CDR3 region has the DNA TGTGCCAGCAGCTCAAAATTAGAGGGGGCGCTTTCACCCCTCCACTTT.

The genes are TRBV24-1 and TRBJ2-3; D not resolved. This CDR3 is 15 amino acids long. V lost 1 base and J lost 0, with 7 bases in between. Germline V CDR1 and CDR2: KGHDR, SFDVKD. The CDR3 region has the DNA TGTGCCACCAGTGATTTTGGTACTAGCACAGATACGCAGTATTTT. Translating it yields CATSDFGTSTDTQYF.

The chain combines TRBV7-9 with TRBJ1-2, with a tentative D call TRBD1 (6 bases). The CDR3 covers 16 residues. Germline CDR1 and CDR2: SEHNR and FQNEAQ (reference sequence). Between the trimmed V and J ends, which lost 5 bases and 2 bases, there was a span of 18 bases. CDR3 nucleotides: TGTGCCAGCAGCCCCCGCCGGGACACAATAAACTATGGCTACACCTTC. This gives the protein CASSPRRDTINYGYTF.

The chain links TRBV6-5 to TRBJ1-2; TRBD1 matches 10 bases. Germline V gene data show CDR1 as MNHEY and CDR2 as SVGAGI. The CDR3 runs 16 residues. The V segment lost 0 bases and the J segment 3 bases; nucleotides outside the gene matches: 4. CDR3 sequence: CASSYSKGTGDYGYTF. The DNA for the CDR3 is TGTGCCAGCAGTTACTCGAAAGGGACAGGGGACTATGGCTACACCTTC.

The gene calls are TRBV11-3 and TRBJ2-1; 9 bases map to TRBD2. V was pared by 0 bases and J by 0 bases, with 6 bases of the junction left unmatched. Germline lookup yields CDR1 SGHNT and CDR2 YENEEA. This CDR3 has 18 residues. CDR3 DNA sequence: TGTGCCAGCAGCTTAGATCGTCTAGCGGGAAGCTCCTACAATGAGCAGTTCTTC. It specifies CASSLDRLAGSSYNEQFF.

Written as DNA, the CDR3 is TGTGCTAGTGGTTTGGGGACCACCGGGACAGGGGCGGATGGCTACACCTTC. Encoded protein: CASGLGTTGTGADGYTF. The chain carries TRBV12-5 and TRBJ1-2; 10 nucleotides match TRBD1. Trimming at V came to 1 base and at J to 6 bases, leaving 11 bases not matched to a gene. The CDR3 length is 17 residues. Germline CDR1 LGHNT, CDR2 FRNRAP. Full variable domain (rest looked up from reference TRBV12-5 and TRBJ1-2): DARVTQTPRHKVTEMGQEVTMRCQPILGHNTVFWYRQTMMQGLELLAYFRNRAPLDDSGMPKDRFSAEMPDATLATLKIQPSEPRDSAVYFCASGLGTTGTGADGYTFGSGTRLTVV.

This rearrangement joins TRBV7-9 to TRBJ2-2; TRBD1 aligns across 9 bases. CDR3 size: 13 residues. In germline, CDR1 is SEHNR, CDR2 FQNEAQ (reference sequence). Trimming cost V 8 bases and J 7 bases; bases outside gene matches: 5. The CDR3 DNA follows: TGTGCCAGCGTTTACAGGGGGCTCGGGGAGCTGTTTTTT. Its translation is CASVYRGLGELFF.

There are a few counts of this clone. This chain joins TRBV6-5 and TRBJ2-7, with a possible D match to TRBD1 (5 bases). The CDR3 loop spans 15 amino acids. The germline V gene has CDR1 MNHEY and CDR2 SVGAGI. V lost 7 bases and J 6 bases, leaving 22 bases between the germline ends. This CDR3 reads CASTSGAGSFFEQYF. Here the CDR3 DNA reads TGTGCCAGCACTTCGGGCGCAGGGTCCTTTTTCGAGCAGTACTTC.

This sequence joins TRBV19 and TRBJ2-5; possibly TRBD1 for D (6 bases). Trimming cost V 5 bases and J 4 bases, with 11 bases left between them. The CDR3 loop spans 13 amino acids. CDR1 is LNHDA and CDR2 is SQIVND in the germline V gene (reference sequence). The CDR3 region is CASSARTVETQYF. In DNA, the CDR3 is TGTGCCAGTAGTGCCCGGACAGTAGAGACCCAGTACTTC.

This sequence joins TRBV19 and TRBJ2-3; 9 nucleotides match TRBD2. The CDR3 is made up of 15 amino acids. The J segment lost 5 bases and the V segment lost 3 bases, leaving 6 bases of the junction unmatched. CDR1 is LNHDA and CDR2 is SQIVND in the germline V gene (reference sequence). The CDR3 coding sequence is TGTGCCAGTAGTATCAGGGCGGGAGGGGAAGATACGCAGTATTTT. Protein product: CASSIRAGGEDTQYF.

This chain connects TRBV6-5 to TRBJ1-1; D may be TRBD1 (5 bases). This CDR3 spans 15 amino acids. Germline lookup yields CDR1 MNHEY and CDR2 SVGAGI. Trimming took 7 bases from V and 0 from J, leaving 15 bases between them. The CDR3 region has the DNA TGTGCCAGCAAAATCAGGGAACAAATGAACACTGAAGCTTTCTTT. This encodes CASKIREQMNTEAFF.

The genes are TRBV29-1 and TRBJ1-5; the D gene is possibly TRBD1 (5 bases). Germline V gene sequence: CDR1 SQVTM, CDR2 ANQGSEA. The CDR3 runs 14 residues. V lost 4 bases, J lost 0 bases, and 10 bases lay in between. This chain's CDR3 is CSVVAGNSNQPQHF. DNA for the CDR3: TGCAGCGTTGTTGCAGGGAATAGCAATCAGCCCCAGCATTTT.

V gene TRBV7-2 combines with J gene TRBJ1-3; the match to TRBD1 covers 9 bases. The CDR3 spans 16 residues. The germline V gene encodes CDR1 SGHTA and CDR2 FQGNSA. The V gene end was trimmed by 2 bases and the J gene end by 1 base; junction bases not matched to a gene: 3. Here the CDR3 DNA reads TGTGCCAGCAGCTTAATGGACAGGGGTTCTGGAAACACCATATATTTT. Protein product: CASSLMDRGSGNTIYF.